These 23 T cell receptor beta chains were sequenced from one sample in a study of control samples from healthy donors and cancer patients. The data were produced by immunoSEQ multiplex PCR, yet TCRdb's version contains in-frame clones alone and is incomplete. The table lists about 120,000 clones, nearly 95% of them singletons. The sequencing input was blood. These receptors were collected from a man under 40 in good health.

CDR3 nucleotides: TGTGCCAGCAGCCCCATTATCCAAATGAACACTGAAGCTTTCTTT. Translation gives CASSPIIQMNTEAFF. The chain employs TRBV6-5 and TRBJ1-1; D gene uncertain. The CDR3 runs to 15 residues. V gave up 6 bases and J gave up 0 bases, with 14 bases separating them. The germline V gene has CDR1 MNHEY and CDR2 SVGAGI.

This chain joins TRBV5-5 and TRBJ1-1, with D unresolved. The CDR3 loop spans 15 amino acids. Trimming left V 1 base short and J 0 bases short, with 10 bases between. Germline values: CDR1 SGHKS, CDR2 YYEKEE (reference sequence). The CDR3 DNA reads TGTGCCAGCAGCTTGTCGGCTCTCATGAACACTGAAGCTTTCTTT. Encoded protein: CASSLSALMNTEAFF.

CDR3 sequence reads: CASSYRANTGELFF. CDR3 sequence (DNA): TGTGCCAGCAGCTACAGGGCGAACACCGGGGAGCTGTTTTTT. This chain connects TRBV7-9 to TRBJ2-2, with D possibly matching TRBD1 (6 bases). CDR3 length: 14 amino acids. Per germline, CDR1 SEHNR and CDR2 FQNEAQ (reference sequence). V lost 4 bases and J 0 bases, leaving 6 bases between the germline ends.

Here the CDR3 reads CASSPRLFGLNTEAFF. The CDR3 nucleotides are TGTGCCAGCAGTCCCCGGCTTTTCGGGCTGAACACTGAAGCTTTCTTT. The rearrangement joins TRBV6-6 to TRBJ1-1; D is unresolved. Germline lookup yields CDR1 MNHNY and CDR2 SVGAGI (reference sequence). The CDR3 extends over 16 amino acids. The V end lost 5 bases, the J end lost 0 bases, and 16 bases lay between the germline ends.

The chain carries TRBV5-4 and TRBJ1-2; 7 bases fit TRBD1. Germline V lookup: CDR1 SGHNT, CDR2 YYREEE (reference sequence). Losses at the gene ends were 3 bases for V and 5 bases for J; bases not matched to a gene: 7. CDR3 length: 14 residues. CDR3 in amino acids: CASSSTGPLYGYTF. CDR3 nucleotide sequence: TGTGCCAGCAGCTCGACAGGGCCGCTTTATGGCTACACCTTC.

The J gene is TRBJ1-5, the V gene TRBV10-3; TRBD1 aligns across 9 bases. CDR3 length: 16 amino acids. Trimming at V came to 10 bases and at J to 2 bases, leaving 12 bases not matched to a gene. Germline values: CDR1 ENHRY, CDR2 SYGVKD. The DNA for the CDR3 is TGTGCCACGGACAGGGGTAGGGCTGCTGGCAATCAGCCCCAGCATTTT. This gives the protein CATDRGRAAGNQPQHF.

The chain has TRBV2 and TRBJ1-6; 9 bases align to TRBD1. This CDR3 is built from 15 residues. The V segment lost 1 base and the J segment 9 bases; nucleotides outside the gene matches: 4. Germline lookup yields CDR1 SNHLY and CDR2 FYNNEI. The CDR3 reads CASSEGKGQGSPLHF. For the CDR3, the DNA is TGTGCCAGCAGTGAAGGGAAGGGACAGGGTTCACCCCTCCACTTT.

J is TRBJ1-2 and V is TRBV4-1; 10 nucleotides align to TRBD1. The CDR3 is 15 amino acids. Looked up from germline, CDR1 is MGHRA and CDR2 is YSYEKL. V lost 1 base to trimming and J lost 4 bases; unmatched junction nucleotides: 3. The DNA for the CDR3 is TGCGCCAGCAGCCAAGTGGGACAGGGGAGCTATGGCTACACCTTC. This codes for CASSQVGQGSYGYTF.

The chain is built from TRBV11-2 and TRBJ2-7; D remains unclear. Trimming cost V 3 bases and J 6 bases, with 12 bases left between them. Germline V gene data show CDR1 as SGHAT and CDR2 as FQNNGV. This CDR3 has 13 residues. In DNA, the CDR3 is TGTGCCAGCAGCTTTGGTCAGTTGGGCGAGCAGTACGTC. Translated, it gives CASSFGQLGEQYV.

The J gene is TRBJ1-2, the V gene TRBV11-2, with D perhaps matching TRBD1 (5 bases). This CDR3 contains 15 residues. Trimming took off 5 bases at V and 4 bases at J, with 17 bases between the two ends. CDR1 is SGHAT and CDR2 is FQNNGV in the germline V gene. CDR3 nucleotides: TGTGCCAGCAGCCCCGGAGGGACGGGAGGCTATGGCTACACCTTC. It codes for CASSPGGTGGYGYTF. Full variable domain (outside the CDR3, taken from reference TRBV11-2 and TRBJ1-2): EAGVAQSPRYKIIEKRQSVAFWCNPISGHATLYWYQQILGQGPKLLIQFQNNGVVDDSQLPKDRFSAERLKGVDSTLKIQPAKLEDSAVYLCASSPGGTGGYGYTFGSGTRLTVV.

CDR3 loop: CASSGPTGVLAKNIQYF. In nucleotides, the CDR3 is TGTGCCAGCAGTGGGCCCACAGGGGTGCTAGCCAAAAACATTCAGTACTTC. The rearrangement joins TRBV2 to TRBJ2-4; 7 bases match TRBD1. Unmatched junction bases numbered 9, after V lost 4 bases and J lost 0 bases. CDR1 is SNHLY and CDR2 is FYNNEI in the germline V gene. This CDR3 spans 17 amino acids.

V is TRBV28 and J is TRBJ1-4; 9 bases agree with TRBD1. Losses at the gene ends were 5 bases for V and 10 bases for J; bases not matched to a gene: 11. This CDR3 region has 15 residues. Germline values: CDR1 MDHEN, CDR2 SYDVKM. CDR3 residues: CASSLSGTGFGKLFF. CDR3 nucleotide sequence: TGTGCCAGCAGTCTTTCCGGGACAGGGTTTGGAAAACTGTTTTTT.

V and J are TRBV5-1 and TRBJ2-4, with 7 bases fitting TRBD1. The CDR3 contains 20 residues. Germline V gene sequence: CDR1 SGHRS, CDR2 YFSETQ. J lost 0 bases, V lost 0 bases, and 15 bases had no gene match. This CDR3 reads CASSLEATGDARRAKNIQYF. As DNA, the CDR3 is TGCGCCAGCAGCTTGGAAGCCACAGGGGACGCACGTCGAGCCAAAAACATTCAGTACTTC.

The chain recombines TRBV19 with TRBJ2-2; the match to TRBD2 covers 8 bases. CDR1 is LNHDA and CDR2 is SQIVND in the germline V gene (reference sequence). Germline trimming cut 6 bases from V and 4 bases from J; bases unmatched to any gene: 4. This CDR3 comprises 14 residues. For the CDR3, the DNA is TGTGCCAGTAGCAGGGCGGGGGGCACCGGGGAGCTGTTTTTT. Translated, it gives CASSRAGGTGELFF.

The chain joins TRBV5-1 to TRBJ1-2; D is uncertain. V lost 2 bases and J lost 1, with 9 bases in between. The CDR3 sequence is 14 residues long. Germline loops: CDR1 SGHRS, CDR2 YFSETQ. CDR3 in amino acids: CASSFRTNNYGYTF. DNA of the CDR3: TGCGCCAGCAGCTTCCGGACGAATAACTATGGCTACACCTTC. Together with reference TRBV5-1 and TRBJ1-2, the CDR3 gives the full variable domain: KAGVTQTPRYLIKTRGQQVTLSCSPISGHRSVSWYQQTPGQGLQFLFEYFSETQRNKGNFPGRFSGRQFSNSRSEMNVSTLELGDSALYLCASSFRTNNYGYTFGSGTRLTVV.

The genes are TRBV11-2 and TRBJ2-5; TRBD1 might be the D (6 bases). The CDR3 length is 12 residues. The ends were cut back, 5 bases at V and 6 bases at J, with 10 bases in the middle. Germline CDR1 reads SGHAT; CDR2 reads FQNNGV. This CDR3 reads CASSLGGQTQYF. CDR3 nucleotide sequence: TGTGCCAGCAGCCTAGGGGGTCAGACCCAGTACTTC.

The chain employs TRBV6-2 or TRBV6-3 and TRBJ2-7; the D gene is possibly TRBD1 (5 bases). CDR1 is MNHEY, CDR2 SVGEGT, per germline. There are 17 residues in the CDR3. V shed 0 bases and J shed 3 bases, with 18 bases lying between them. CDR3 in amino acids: CASSYSIPSGKGYEQYF. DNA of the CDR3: TGTGCCAGCAGTTACTCGATACCTTCAGGGAAGGGCTACGAGCAGTACTTC.

The chain's CDR3 is CASSLGDTQYF. CDR3 sequence (DNA): TGTGCCAGCAGCCTCGGGGATACGCAGTATTTT. The chain couples TRBV5-6 to TRBJ2-3; D is unclear. This CDR3 comprises 11 residues. The germline V gene has CDR1 SGHDT and CDR2 YYEEEE. Trimming left V 4 bases short and J 6 bases short, with 6 bases between.

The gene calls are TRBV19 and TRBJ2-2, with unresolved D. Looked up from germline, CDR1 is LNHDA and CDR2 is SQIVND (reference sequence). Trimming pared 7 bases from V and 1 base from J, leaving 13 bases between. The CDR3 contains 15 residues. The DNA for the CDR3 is TGTGCCAGTACCGGTGACATCCAGAACACCGGGGAGCTGTTTTTT. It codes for CASTGDIQNTGELFF.

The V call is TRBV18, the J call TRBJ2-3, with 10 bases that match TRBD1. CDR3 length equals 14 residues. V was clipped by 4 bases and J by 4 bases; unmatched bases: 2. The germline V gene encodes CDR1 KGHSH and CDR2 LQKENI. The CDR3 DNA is TGTGCCAGCTCACTTGGACAGGGGGCAGATACGCAGTATTTT. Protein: CASSLGQGADTQYF.

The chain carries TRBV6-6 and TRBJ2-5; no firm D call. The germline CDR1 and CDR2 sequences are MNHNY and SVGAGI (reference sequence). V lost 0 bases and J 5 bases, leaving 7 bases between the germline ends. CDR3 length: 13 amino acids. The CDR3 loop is CASSYSSGETQYF. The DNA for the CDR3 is TGTGCCAGCAGTTACTCGTCCGGCGAGACCCAGTACTTC.

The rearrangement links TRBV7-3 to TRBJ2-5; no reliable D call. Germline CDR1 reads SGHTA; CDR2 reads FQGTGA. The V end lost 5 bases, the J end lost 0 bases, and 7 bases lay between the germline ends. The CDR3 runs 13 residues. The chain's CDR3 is CASSTGYQETQYF. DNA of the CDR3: TGTGCCAGCAGCACTGGGTACCAAGAGACCCAGTACTTC.

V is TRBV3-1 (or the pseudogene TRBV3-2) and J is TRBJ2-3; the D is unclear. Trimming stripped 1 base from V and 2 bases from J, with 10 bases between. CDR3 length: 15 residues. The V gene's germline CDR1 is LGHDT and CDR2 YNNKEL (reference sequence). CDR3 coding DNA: TGTGCCAGCAGCCAAGGAGTAGGATCCACAGATACGCAGTATTTT. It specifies CASSQGVGSTDTQYF.